Below are 18 T cell receptor beta chains sequenced from a single sample in a study of Ad26.COV2.S vaccination and SARS-CoV-2 variants. Method: immunoSEQ multiplex PCR; TCRdb's copy keeps in-frame clones and lacks some. The table includes 300,000 to 400,000 clones, around 86% detected once. Treatment denoted: over 15 received Ad26.COV2.S at low or high dose, single or two shots; 5 received placebo; per-sample allocation not given. It was on day 63 after the first vaccine or placebo injection that samples were taken. Sequences were derived from peripheral blood, sampled in a trial of Ad26.COV2.S vaccine versus placebo. The receptors originated from a person aged 18-65 years who received the Ad26.COV2.S COVID-19 vaccine or a placebo.

The V gene is TRBV7-8, the J gene TRBJ1-6; D might be TRBD1 (5 bases). V lost 4 bases, J lost 7 bases, and 5 bases lay in between. The germline V gene encodes CDR1 SGHVS and CDR2 FQNEAQ. The CDR3 has 12 residues. The CDR3 is CASSWDNSPLHF. CDR3 nucleotides: TGTGCCAGCAGCTGGGACAATTCACCCCTCCACTTT.

The CDR3 loop reads CASTKGLAGKGEQFF. Written as DNA, the CDR3 is TGTGCCAGCACTAAGGGACTAGCGGGGAAGGGTGAGCAGTTCTTC. The V and J genes are TRBV6-6 and TRBJ2-1; TRBD2 aligns across 13 bases. The CDR3 sequence is 15 residues long. Germline V lookup: CDR1 MNHNY, CDR2 SVGAGI (reference sequence). With V trimmed by 7 bases and J by 9 bases, 9 bases remained unmatched.

The chain is built from TRBV18 and TRBJ1-5; possibly TRBD1 for D (6 bases). The germline CDR1 and CDR2 sequences are KGHSH and LQKENI. This CDR3 contains 13 residues. V lost 3 bases to trimming and J lost 5 bases, with 8 bases between them. CDR3 sequence: CASSPHRDQPQHF. CDR3 in DNA: TGTGCCAGCTCACCTCACAGGGATCAGCCCCAGCATTTT.

The gene calls are TRBV9 and TRBJ1-3; 7 bases map to TRBD1. The germline CDR1 and CDR2 sequences are SGDLS and YYNGEE. The CDR3 runs 16 residues. V lost 0 bases and J lost 1; bases outside the gene matches: 4. In DNA form, the CDR3 reads TGTGCCAGCAGCGTAGACGTACAGGGGTCTGGAAACACCATATATTTT. It encodes CASSVDVQGSGNTIYF.

The gene calls are TRBV5-1 and TRBJ2-7, with TRBD2 identical over 13 bases. From germline, CDR1 is SGHRS and CDR2 YFSETQ. V lost 0 bases, J lost 0 bases, and 3 bases stayed unmatched. CDR3 length equals 17 residues. The CDR3 sequence is CASSLGGLAGFSYEQYF. The CDR3 nucleotides are TGCGCCAGCAGCTTGGGGGGACTAGCGGGGTTCTCCTACGAGCAGTACTTC.

This clone was detected once. The chain carries TRBV4-1 and TRBJ2-1; possibly TRBD2 for D (5 bases). CDR1 is MGHRA, CDR2 YSYEKL, per germline. The CDR3 loop spans 14 amino acids. Trimming pared 0 bases from V and 6 bases from J, leaving 9 bases between. The CDR3 region has the DNA TGCGCCAGCAGCCAAGAACCGGGGTCCAATGAGCAGTTCTTC. Translation: CASSQEPGSNEQFF.

V gene TRBV19 combines with J gene TRBJ1-1, with a weak D call TRBD1 (5 bases). Germline V CDR1 and CDR2: LNHDA, SQIVND (reference sequence). The CDR3 contains 16 residues. Trimming pared 5 bases from V and 1 base from J, leaving 17 bases between. CDR3 in DNA: TGTGCCAGTAGTCCCCGGACACCCAGTAAGAACACTGAAGCTTTCTTT. Its translation: CASSPRTPSKNTEAFF.

The V call is TRBV7-9, the J call TRBJ1-1; D remains ambiguous. Germline loops: CDR1 SEHNR, CDR2 FQNEAQ (reference sequence). The CDR3 runs 13 residues. Trimming shortened V by 5 bases and J by 5 bases, and 12 bases separated the two germline ends. This CDR3 is CASSPGVTTEAFF. DNA of the CDR3: TGTGCCAGCAGCCCTGGGGTTACAACTGAAGCTTTCTTT. The complete variable domain, with remaining parts taken from reference TRBV7-9 and TRBJ1-1, reads DTGVSQNPRHKITKRGQNVTFRCDPISEHNRLYWYRQTLGQGPEFLTYFQNEAQLEKSRLLSDRFSAERPKGSFSTLEIQRTEQGDSAMYLCASSPGVTTEAFFGQGTRLTVV.

V is TRBV27 and J is TRBJ2-1; D is unclear. The V end lost 2 bases, the J end lost 4 bases, and 9 bases lay between the germline ends. The germline CDR1 and CDR2 sequences are MNHEY and SMNVEV (reference sequence). This CDR3 has 14 amino acids. The CDR3 nucleotides read TGTGCCAGCAGTTTACAAGTCGGGTACAATGAGCAGTTCTTC. Residues: CASSLQVGYNEQFF.

The CDR3 spells CASSLALQGGEKLFF. The CDR3 DNA reads as TGCGCCAGCAGCTTGGCCCTTCAGGGCGGTGAAAAACTGTTTTTT. This chain connects TRBV5-1 to TRBJ1-4, with D perhaps matching TRBD1 (5 bases). Germline V CDR1 and CDR2: SGHRS, YFSETQ. Trimming left V 0 bases short and J 7 bases short, with 13 bases between. The CDR3 consists of 15 residues.

This chain links TRBV10-3 with TRBJ2-1; 11 bases align to TRBD1. Germline-derived CDR1 and CDR2 are ENHRY and SYGVKD. The CDR3 has 15 amino acids. With 9 bases clipped from V and 9 bases from J, the junction kept 13 bases outside the gene matches. CDR3 in DNA: TGTGCCATTGCCCCCCCGGACAGGGGGCTTGGTGAGCAGTTCTTC. It specifies CAIAPPDRGLGEQFF.

This clone occurred once. The gene calls are TRBV4-2 and TRBJ1-5; 7 bases are a match to TRBD1. Germline CDR1 is LGHNA and CDR2 is YNFKEQ. The CDR3 spans 17 residues. V gave up 0 bases and J gave up 6 bases; unmatched junction bases: 11. The CDR3 region has the DNA TGTGCCAGCAGCCAAGATTGGACAGGATCGGCGAGTCAGCCCCAGCATTTT. It yields the protein CASSQDWTGSASQPQHF.

The chain combines TRBV27 with TRBJ2-5; D gene unclear. Trimming removed 2 bases from V and 0 bases from J, with 7 bases in between. CDR3 length: 14 residues. In germline, CDR1 is MNHEY, CDR2 SMNVEV (reference sequence). The DNA for the CDR3 is TGTGCCAGCAGTTTACTGGGGAACCAAGAGACCCAGTACTTC. It encodes CASSLLGNQETQYF.

The rearrangement joins TRBV6-5 to TRBJ1-1; maybe TRBD1 (6 bases). CDR1 and CDR2 (germline): MNHEY, SVGAGI. V was shortened by 11 bases and J by 1 base, with 14 bases between the two germline ends. This CDR3 has 13 residues. CDR3 nucleotide sequence: TGTGCCGGAACAGGGTGGGAGAACACTGAAGCTTTCTTT. Residues: CAGTGWENTEAFF.

The chain carries TRBV18 and TRBJ1-2; TRBD1 agrees at 7 bases. Germline lookup yields CDR1 KGHSH and CDR2 LQKENI. V lost 2 bases and J lost 4; bases outside the gene matches: 7. There are 15 residues in the CDR3. CDR3 region: CASSPGQGDLYGYTF. The CDR3 region has the DNA TGTGCCAGCTCACCAGGCCAGGGGGACCTCTATGGCTACACCTTC.

The chain carries TRBV5-8 and TRBJ2-5, with 12 bases lining up with TRBD2. V dropped 0 bases and J dropped 2; count of bases not matched to a gene: 5. Per germline, CDR1 SGHTS and CDR2 YDEGEE. The CDR3 length is 17 residues. Here the CDR3 reads CASSLAPTSGGQETQYF. The DNA of the CDR3 is TGTGCCAGCAGCTTGGCCCCGACTAGCGGGGGACAAGAGACCCAGTACTTC.

This clone was seen once. CDR3 DNA sequence: TGTGCCTGGAACACTGGGACAGGGGGAAACGAGCAGTACTTC. Translation gives CAWNTGTGGNEQYF. V is TRBV30 and J is TRBJ2-7; TRBD1 matches 11 bases. The CDR3 runs to 14 residues. CDR1 is GTSNPN, CDR2 SVGIG, per germline (reference sequence). The V gene end was trimmed by 4 bases and the J gene end by 5 bases; junction bases not matched to a gene: 7.

This chain uses TRBV5-1 with TRBJ2-3; possible D gene TRBD1, 5 bases. The V end was cut by 4 bases, the J end by 6 bases, with 12 bases between. Germline V gene data show CDR1 as SGHRS and CDR2 as YFSETQ. This CDR3 spans 13 amino acids. Written as DNA, the CDR3 is TGCGCCAGCAGCATAGGACATCGCGATACGCAGTATTTT. This encodes CASSIGHRDTQYF.